Each of the 21 T cell receptor beta chains below was sequenced from the same sample in a study of T cells in Graves' hyperthyroidism and ophthalmopathy. There were TCR beta CDR3 regions amplified from RNA transcripts. HTBI primers drove first-round RT-PCR of the TCR CDR3. TCRdb reprocessed the multiplex PCR reads with MiXCR, giving one entry per CDR3 protein. The sample contains around 600,000 distinct CDR3 sequences, 15% to 20% of which appear only once. Sequenced material: blood. These receptors came from a woman between 35 and 50 years old with Graves' ophthalmopathy.

This clonotype has ten or more counts. This chain connects TRBV29-1 to TRBJ2-5, with 8 bases matching TRBD2. This CDR3 is built from 14 residues. With 2 bases clipped from V and 0 bases from J, the junction kept 2 bases outside the gene matches. Germline loops: CDR1 SQVTM, CDR2 ANQGSEA. The CDR3 here is CSVELAGNQETQYF. The CDR3 coding sequence is TGCAGCGTTGAATTAGCGGGGAACCAAGAGACCCAGTACTTC. The full variable domain, rest sourced from reference TRBV29-1 and TRBJ2-5, is SAVISQKPSRDICQRGTSLTIQCQVDSQVTMMFWYRQQPGQSLTLIATANQGSEATYESGFVIDKFPISRPNLTFSTLTVSNMSPEDSSIYLCSVELAGNQETQYFGPGTRLLVL.

There are many counts of this clonotype. The chain combines TRBV6-5 with TRBJ2-4; TRBD2 agrees at 9 bases. Germline CDR1 and CDR2: MNHEY and SVGAGI. The CDR3 totals 16 residues. The V and J ends lost 0 bases and 6 bases, in that order; junction bases with no gene match: 6. The CDR3 DNA reads TGTGCCAGCAGTTACTCGACGGCTAGCGGGGTAAACATTCAGTACTTC. As protein: CASSYSTASGVNIQYF.

This clonotype was seen repeatedly, ten times or more. V and J are TRBV11-2 and TRBJ1-6; TRBD1 matches 7 bases. Germline CDR1 and CDR2: SGHAT and FQNNGV. V shed 3 bases, J shed 7 bases, and the junction held 3 bases outside the gene matches. The CDR3 runs to 14 residues. CDR3 amino acids: CASSLTGYNSPLHF. CDR3 nucleotide sequence: TGTGCCAGCAGCTTGACAGGGTACAATTCACCCCTCCACTTT.

This clonotype was detected ten times or more. The J gene is TRBJ1-4, the V gene TRBV12-3 or TRBV12-4; a possible D gene is TRBD1 (5 bases). The V end was cut by 5 bases, the J end by 10 bases, with 14 bases between. CDR3 length equals 13 residues. CDR3 sequence: CASSPPGSGKLFF. Here the CDR3 DNA reads TGTGCCAGCAGTCCTCCAGGGTCGGGAAAACTGTTTTTT.

This clonotype was seen repeatedly, ten times or more. The V gene is TRBV20-1, the J gene TRBJ2-1; TRBD2 agrees at 8 bases. Germline loops: CDR1 DFQATT, CDR2 SNEGSKA (reference sequence). This CDR3 comprises 16 residues. Unmatched junction bases numbered 8, after V lost 0 bases and J lost 4 bases. CDR3 sequence: CSARDVLTSDYNEQFF. CDR3 nucleotide sequence: TGCAGTGCTAGAGATGTCTTGACTAGCGATTACAATGAGCAGTTCTTC.

This clonotype was seen many times. The CDR3 is CASRQTSGGFHNEQFF. The CDR3 region has the DNA TGTGCCAGCAGACAGACTAGCGGGGGGTTCCACAATGAGCAGTTCTTC. J is TRBJ2-1 and V is TRBV12-3 or TRBV12-4; TRBD2 matches at 13 bases. The CDR3 has 16 residues. J was trimmed by 5 bases and V by 6 bases; bases with no gene match: 7.

This clonotype showed up many times. The rearrangement links TRBV5-8 to TRBJ2-7; TRBD2 agrees at 7 bases. This CDR3 contains 14 residues. Germline trimming cut 5 bases from V and 5 bases from J; bases unmatched to any gene: 10. Germline V CDR1 and CDR2: SGHTS, YDEGEE. CDR3 amino acids: CASSHRLAVDEQYF. CDR3 DNA sequence: TGTGCCAGCAGTCACAGACTAGCAGTTGACGAGCAGTACTTC.

This clonotype appeared many times. The chain combines TRBV2 with TRBJ2-7, with D tentatively TRBD1 (6 bases). The CDR3 is made up of 14 amino acids. The ends were cut back, 4 bases at V and 3 bases at J, with 13 bases in the middle. Germline CDR1 is SNHLY and CDR2 is FYNNEI. The CDR3 nucleotides are TGTGCCAGCAGTGGTTGGGGGCTTAACTACGAGCAGTACTTC. Amino acids: CASSGWGLNYEQYF.

The chain uses TRBV5-6 and TRBJ1-6, with 7 bases identical to TRBD1. With V trimmed by 3 bases and J by 7 bases, 4 bases remained unmatched. CDR1 is SGHDT, CDR2 YYEEEE, per germline. The CDR3 loop spans 14 amino acids. The CDR3 here is CASSSRGTNSPLHF. CDR3 DNA sequence: TGTGCCAGCAGCTCCAGGGGGACAAATTCACCCCTCCACTTT.

The sample holds many counts of this clonotype. The chain is built from TRBV20-1 and TRBJ1-6; D is perhaps TRBD1 (6 bases). The germline V and J ends were trimmed by 0 bases and 9 bases, with 18 bases remaining between them. Per the germline V gene, CDR1 is DFQATT and CDR2 is SNEGSKA (reference sequence). This CDR3 has 16 residues. The CDR3 spells CSARDPTTGLGSPLHF. CDR3 coding DNA: TGCAGTGCTAGAGATCCGACGACAGGCCTGGGTTCACCCCTCCACTTT.

V gene TRBV5-5 combines with J gene TRBJ1-2; TRBD1 aligns across 8 bases. The CDR3 consists of 14 residues. From germline, CDR1 is SGHKS and CDR2 YYEKEE (reference sequence). V was pared by 2 bases and J by 10 bases, with 10 bases of the junction left unmatched. The CDR3 spells CASSFQGASGSYTF. The CDR3, as DNA: TGTGCCAGCAGCTTCCAGGGGGCGTCGGGGTCCTACACCTTC.

In its sample, this clonotype was seen a few times. The chain employs TRBV12-3 or TRBV12-4 and TRBJ2-2, with 9 bases aligning to TRBD1. The V segment lost 6 bases and the J segment 3 bases; nucleotides outside the gene matches: 17. This CDR3 is built from 19 residues. CDR3 nucleotides: TGTGCCAGCAGCTATCCGGGACAGGGTTTAATATTTGACACCGGGGAGCTGTTTTTT. It encodes CASSYPGQGLIFDTGELFF.

With respect to this clonotype: This may come from a read error, since a much larger clone is one base off. The gene calls are TRBV3-1 and TRBJ2-2; D perhaps matches TRBD2 (6 bases). Germline CDR1 and CDR2: LGHDT and YNNKEL (reference sequence). CDR3 size: 14 residues. CDR3 coding DNA: TGTGCCAGCAGCCAGGGATCAGGCACCGGGGGGCTGTTTTTT. It yields the protein CASSQGSGTGGLFF.

The chain has TRBV5-1 and TRBJ2-2; maybe TRBD2 (5 bases). Germline lookup yields CDR1 SGHRS and CDR2 YFSETQ. V lost 4 bases and J lost 0, with 7 bases in between. This CDR3 has 14 residues. The CDR3 region has the DNA TGCGCCAGCAGCAGGACTTCGAACACCGGGGAGCTGTTTTTT. Protein sequence: CASSRTSNTGELFF.

The V and J genes are TRBV10-3 and TRBJ2-7; 10 positions agree with TRBD2. The CDR3 length is 16 residues. V lost 2 bases and J lost 4; bases outside the gene matches: 8. The germline V gene encodes CDR1 ENHRY and CDR2 SYGVKD. The CDR3 is CAISEASGSTGYEQYF. DNA of the CDR3: TGTGCCATCAGTGAGGCTAGCGGGAGTACGGGTTACGAGCAGTACTTC.

Ten or more counts support this clonotype. The genes are TRBV12-3 or TRBV12-4 and TRBJ1-4; D not resolved. Deletions cut 5 bases from V and 0 bases from J, with 16 bases between. This CDR3 has 17 amino acids. The CDR3 reads CASSQAGLLATNEKLFF. CDR3 DNA: TGTGCCAGCAGTCAAGCGGGTCTCTTAGCAACTAATGAAAAACTGTTTTTT.

There are many counts of this clonotype. The J gene is TRBJ2-1, the V gene TRBV18, with unresolved D. There are 13 residues in the CDR3. Trimming pared 2 bases from V and 7 bases from J, leaving 9 bases between. Looked up from germline, CDR1 is KGHSH and CDR2 is LQKENI. The CDR3 nucleotides are TGTGCCAGCTCACCATCTTCTGAAAATGAGCAGTTCTTC. Translated, it gives CASSPSSENEQFF.

This clonotype was counted at least ten times. The V call is TRBV12-3 or TRBV12-4, the J call TRBJ2-7, with TRBD2 identical over 12 bases. V lost 4 bases, J lost 4 bases, and 5 bases stayed unmatched. The length of the CDR3 is 15 residues. The CDR3 is CASSSRLAGVYEQYF. The DNA of the CDR3 is TGTGCCAGCAGTTCGCGACTAGCGGGGGTGTACGAGCAGTACTTC.

In its sample, this clonotype was seen many times. The chain has TRBV20-1 and TRBJ2-1; 7 nucleotides agree with TRBD2. Germline V gene lookup returns CDR1 DFQATT and CDR2 SNEGSKA (reference sequence). Trimming took 5 bases from V and 9 from J; bases not matched to a gene: 13. The CDR3 contains 14 residues. CDR3 nucleotide sequence: TGCAGTGCTCCTAGGCAAAGCGGGATGGGTGAGCAGTTCTTC. Its protein product is CSAPRQSGMGEQFF.

This clonotype has a count of ten or more. The chain has TRBV7-2 and TRBJ2-7; D uncertain. V gave up 1 base and J gave up 2 bases, with 9 bases separating them. The CDR3 contains 14 residues. Germline V gene data show CDR1 as SGHTA and CDR2 as FQGNSA. Here the CDR3 DNA reads TGTGCCAGCAGCTTAGGGCTCCGAGCCTACGAGCAGTACTTC. It is translated as CASSLGLRAYEQYF.

To note about this clonotype: It may be a read error: a sequence one base away is much more abundant. The chain links TRBV6-1 to TRBJ2-7; no clear D gene. CDR3 length equals 16 residues. V lost 6 bases, J lost 0 bases, and 18 bases lay in between. CDR1 is MNHNS, CDR2 SASEGT, per germline. The CDR3 nucleotides read TGTGCCAGCAGACCCCCCTCGGCTGGCGGCTCCTACGAGCAGTACTTC. Protein product: CASRPPSAGGSYEQYF.